This TCR beta chain was documented in a study of blood T cells in healthy people across ages. General study points: Fewer expanded clones and more diversity marked long-lived versus aged donors. Per million T cells, the diversity of TCR beta decreased roughly linearly as age advanced. It was not possible, with unsorted PBMCs, to conclusively compare naive and antigen-experienced cells.

Primed by a sample-barcoded 5' primer and a J-beta primer mix, a second PCR proceeded for about 6 to 12 cycles. TCRdb independently ran MiXCR on the 5' RACE reads; one entry per CDR3 protein. The sample lists roughly 1.4 million distinct CDR3 sequences, roughly 60% occurring once. There were at least 5.5 micrograms of total RNA extracted from every sample. With respect to this clonotype: Antigen: not known.

The sequencing input was blood. This receptor was taken from a man between 18 and 29 years old in good health.

DNA of the CDR3: TGTGCCAACCGGAGACAGGGATATGGCTACACCTTC. Translating it yields CANRRQGYGYTF. This chain joins TRBV28 and TRBJ1-2; 7 nucleotides align to TRBD1. After removal of 10 bases from V and 5 bases from J, the junction contained 7 bases not matched to a gene. The CDR3 runs to 12 residues. CDR1 is MDHEN, CDR2 SYDVKM, per germline.